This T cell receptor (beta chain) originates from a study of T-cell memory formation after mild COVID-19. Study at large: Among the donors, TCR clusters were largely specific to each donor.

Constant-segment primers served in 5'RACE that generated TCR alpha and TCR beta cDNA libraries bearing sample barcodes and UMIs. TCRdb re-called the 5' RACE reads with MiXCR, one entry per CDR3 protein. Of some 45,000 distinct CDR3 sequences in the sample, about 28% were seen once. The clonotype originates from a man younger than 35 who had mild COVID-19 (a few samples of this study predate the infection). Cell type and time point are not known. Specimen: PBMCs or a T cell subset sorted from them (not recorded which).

The CDR3: CASSLAVVEQFF. For the CDR3, the DNA is TGTGCCAGCAGTTTAGCGGTGGTTGAGCAGTTCTTC. The genes are TRBV12-3 or TRBV12-4 and TRBJ2-1; D is uncertain. Trimming took off 0 bases at V and 9 bases at J, with 6 bases between the two ends. The CDR3 loop spans 12 amino acids.